This entry describes one T cell receptor beta chain. Its antigen is as yet unknown. PCR employed 60 Vbeta and 13 Jbeta primers. Measured with immunoSEQ multiplex PCR; TCRdb has only the in-frame clones, and not every one. The profile shows more than 150,000 clones, roughly three quarters of them singletons. Trimming took off 3 bases at V and 2 bases at J, with 5 bases between the two ends. The CDR3 totals 13 residues. CDR1 is MNHNS and CDR2 is SASEGT in the germline V gene. The data were obtained in a study of cytomegalovirus exposure and HLA in healthy donors. General study findings and limits: The majority of TCR sequences were rare, yet some public TCRs appeared in many donors.

The TCR comes from a woman in her twenties or thirties in good health and CMV-seropositive. The chain carries TRBV6-1 and TRBJ1-5, with no clear D. Sequenced input: PBMCs. CDR3 bases: TGTGCCAGCAGTGATCATGGCAATCAGCCCCAGCATTTT. Translated: CASSDHGNQPQHF.